This T cell receptor (beta chain) was retrieved from a study of blood T cell repertoires in COVID-19. Looking at the study overall: Sites in the United States, Italy and Spain provided acute and convalescent COVID-19 samples. The analysed material was cDNA or gDNA that came from T cells, B-cell-depleted T cells, or PBMCs.

The germline V gene has CDR1 KGHSH and CDR2 LQKENI. This CDR3 contains 18 residues. Trimming cost V 6 bases and J 2 bases, with 23 bases left between them. Source study methods: Scientists estimated how many nucleated cells there were by amplifying reference gene primers. Using immunoSEQ multiplex PCR, the repertoire was profiled, and TCRdb retains in-frame clones only, with some absent. D and trimming were read from the DNA, whereas the V and J calls and clone size are those reported in that table. This sample has about 55,000 clones, with 85% to 90% found just once. This TCR came from a human donor in a cohort sampled during active COVID-19. The chain has TRBV18 and TRBJ1-5; no clear D. The material sequenced was peripheral blood. The CDR3 reads CASSIRRADLLGNQPQHF. The CDR3 coding sequence is TGTGCCAGCTCGATCAGGAGGGCAGACCTTTTGGGCAATCAGCCCCAGCATTTT.